This TCR beta chain was sequenced in a study of CD8 T cells in ankylosing spondylitis. Study-level findings and limits: Several of the motif variants were reported before in synovial fluid and blood from reactive arthritis.

The CDR3 has 14 amino acids. J lost 6 bases, V lost 8 bases, and 10 bases had no gene match. Per germline, CDR1 MDHEN and CDR2 SYDVKM. This clonotype was seen ten or more times. Its antigen is currently unknown. MiXCR was run by TCRdb on the 5' RACE reads, yielding one entry per CDR3 protein. The data contain roughly 150,000 distinct CDR3 sequences, 5.5% to 7.5% of them seen just once; the ten biggest clones take up under 15%. V gene TRBV28 combines with J gene TRBJ2-5; TRBD2 agrees at 9 bases. The source of this sequence is a female donor with ankylosing spondylitis or in good health (not recorded which). Sequences were obtained from blood, either unsorted or a sorted T cell fraction (not recorded which). Written as DNA, the CDR3 is TGTGCCAGCCGCTGGGCGGGGGGGCAGAAGACCCAGTACTTC. Translating gives CASRWAGGQKTQYF.